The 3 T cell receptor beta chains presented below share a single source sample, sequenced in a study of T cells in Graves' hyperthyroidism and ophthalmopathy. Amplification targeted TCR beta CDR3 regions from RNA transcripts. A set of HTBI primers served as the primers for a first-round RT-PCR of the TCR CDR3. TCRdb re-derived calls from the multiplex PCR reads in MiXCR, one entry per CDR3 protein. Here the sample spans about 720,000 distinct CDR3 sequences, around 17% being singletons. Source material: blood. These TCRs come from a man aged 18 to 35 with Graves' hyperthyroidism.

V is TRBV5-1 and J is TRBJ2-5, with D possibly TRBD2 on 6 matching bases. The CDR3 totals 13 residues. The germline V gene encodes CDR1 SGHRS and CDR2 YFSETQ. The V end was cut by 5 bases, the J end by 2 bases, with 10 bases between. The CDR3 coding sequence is TGCGCCAGCAGATGGGGGAGGCAAGAGACCCAGTACTTC. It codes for CASRWGRQETQYF.

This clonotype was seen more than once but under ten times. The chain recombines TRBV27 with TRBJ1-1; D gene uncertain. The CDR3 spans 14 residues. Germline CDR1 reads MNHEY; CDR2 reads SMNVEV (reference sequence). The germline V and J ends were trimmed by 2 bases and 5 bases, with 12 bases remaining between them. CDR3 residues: CASSLTTMGTEAFF. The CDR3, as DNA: TGTGCCAGCAGTTTAACGACCATGGGGACTGAAGCTTTCTTT.

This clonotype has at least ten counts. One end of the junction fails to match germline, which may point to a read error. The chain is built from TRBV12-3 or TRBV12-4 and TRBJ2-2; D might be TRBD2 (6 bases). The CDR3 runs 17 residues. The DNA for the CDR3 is TGTGCCAGCAGTCCCCCATACGGGACTCCGAACGCCGGGGAGCTGTTTTTT. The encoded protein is CASSPPYGTPNAGELFF.